This T cell receptor beta chain appears in the sequencing data of a study of CD8 T cells in Susac syndrome. From blood CD8+ and CD4+ T cells, TCR beta sequences were generated. TEMRA cells underwent FACS enrichment and CD8+ and CD4+ T cells underwent negative isolation. After extraction with the RNeasy kit, roughly 0.45 to 1 ug of the RNA was reverse transcribed using random hexamers. TCRdb reanalysed the immunoSEQ multiplex PCR reads using MiXCR and keeps one entry per CDR3 protein. Among fewer than 350,000 distinct CDR3 sequences listed, around 90% were seen once. Regarding the study as a whole: The authors acknowledged that the study's TCR sequencing and HLA analysis involved relatively few individuals.

The CDR3 is 16 amino acids. V dropped 7 bases and J dropped 0; count of bases not matched to a gene: 7. CDR1 is LNHDA, CDR2 SQIVND, per germline (reference sequence). Note on this clonotype: Its antigen is as yet unknown.

Sequenced material: CD4+ T cells from PBMCs. The chain joins TRBV19 to TRBJ2-3; TRBD2 aligns across 10 bases. The clonotype originates from a human donor with multiple sclerosis. The CDR3 loop is CASNHPSGRSTDTQYF. For the CDR3, the DNA is TGTGCCAGTAACCATCCTAGCGGGAGAAGCACAGATACGCAGTATTTT.